Listed below are T cell receptor beta chains from one sample, sequenced in a study of blood T cell repertoires in COVID-19. Libraries were prepared by immunoSEQ multiplex PCR; TCRdb keeps only in-frame clonotypes and omits some of them. The data show roughly 75,000 clones, 65% to 90% seen once. Sequenced material: peripheral blood. The receptors come from a man older than 75 with COVID-19, enrolled during active disease. CDR3s include the opening cysteine and the closing phenylalanine or tryptophan. Each record gives: clone size, J gene, D gene, V gene, CDR3 protein, CDR3 DNA. D genes are given only for firm matches. Rows may omit the clone size; those that give it use once, few, many or a size class.

- TRBJ2-7 - TRBV3-1/TRBV3-2 CASSRLETTYEQYF TGTGCCAGCAGCCGGTTGGAGACCACCTACGAGCAGTACTTC
- TRBJ1-3 - TRBV5-6 CASSLTTRATGNTIYF TGTGCCAGCAGCTTGACCACGCGGGCGACTGGAAACACCATATATTTT
- TRBJ2-1 - TRBV7-2 CASSLANWRGEQFF TGTGCCAGCAGCTTAGCTAACTGGCGGGGTGAGCAGTTCTTC
- TRBJ1-1 - TRBV5-8 CASSPWGGMNTEAFF TGTGCCAGCAGTCCCTGGGGAGGGATGAACACTGAAGCTTTCTTT
once TRBJ1-5 - TRBV6-4 CTSSVLRQGNQPQHF TGTACCAGCAGTGTCCTTAGACAGGGCAATCAGCCCCAGCATTTT
- TRBJ1-1 - TRBV9 CASSADSLNTEAFF TGTGCCAGCAGCGCTGACAGCTTGAACACTGAAGCTTTCTTT
few TRBJ1-5 - TRBV3-1/TRBV3-2 CASSQSPQAPQHF TGTGCCAGCAGCCAGTCCCCCCAGGCGCCCCAGCATTTT
- TRBJ1-1 - TRBV5-1 CASSLQTGLNTEAFF TGCGCCAGCAGCTTGCAAACAGGGCTGAACACTGAAGCTTTCTTT
once TRBJ1-6 - TRBV5-1 CASSLLGGSPSPLHF TGCGCCAGCAGCTTGTTGGGGGGGAGTCCTTCACCCCTCCACTTT
- TRBJ2-7 - TRBV2 CASSPPGQVGYEQYF TGTGCCAGCAGTCCCCCGGGACAAGTCGGCTACGAGCAGTACTTC
- TRBJ2-1 - TRBV5-4 CASSQKYSSYNEQFF TGTGCCAGCAGCCAAAAGTACAGCTCCTACAATGAGCAGTTCTTC
- TRBJ1-1 TRBD1 TRBV5-5 CASSHRTGVDTEAFF TGTGCCAGCAGCCACAGGACAGGGGTGGACACTGAAGCTTTCTTT
once TRBJ1-5 TRBD1 TRBV28 CASILRDSPWPQHF TGTGCCAGTATCCTCCGGGACAGCCCTTGGCCCCAGCATTTT
once TRBJ2-3 TRBD2 TRBV5-1 CASRLAGDTDTQYF TGCGCCAGCAGGTTAGCGGGGGACACAGATACGCAGTATTTT
few TRBJ1-1 - TRBV5-1 CASSQGHEAFF TGCGCCAGCAGCCAGGGGCACGAAGCTTTCTTT
- TRBJ2-1 - TRBV2 CAGKRGPSYNEQFF TGTGCCGGCAAAAGGGGTCCCTCCTACAATGAGCAGTTCTTC
- TRBJ2-7 - TRBV15 CATSRDLASPTIPYEQYF TGTGCCACCAGCAGAGATCTGGCTAGCCCGACCATTCCCTACGAGCAGTACTTC
- TRBJ1-5 TRBD1 TRBV28 CASSRPGTGGEGNQPQHF TGTGCCAGCAGCCGTCCCGGGACAGGGGGCGAAGGCAATCAGCCCCAGCATTTT
- TRBJ2-5 - TRBV3-1/TRBV3-2 CASSQETGARQETQYF TGTGCCAGCAGCCAAGAGACAGGCGCGAGGCAAGAGACCCAGTACTTC
- TRBJ1-2 - TRBV5-4 CASSLTGADYGYTF TGTGCCAGCAGCTTGACGGGTGCTGACTATGGCTACACCTTC
- TRBJ1-2 - TRBV5-4 CASSFTGSDGYTF TGTGCCAGCAGCTTCACAGGGAGTGATGGCTACACCTTC
- TRBJ2-1 TRBD1 TRBV10-3 CAISTGTDGNEQFF TGTGCCATCAGTACCGGGACAGACGGCAATGAGCAGTTCTTC
- TRBJ2-3 TRBD2 TRBV7-3 CASSQGLAGADTQYF TGTGCCAGCAGCCAAGGACTAGCGGGGGCAGATACGCAGTATTTT
- TRBJ1-1 - TRBV5-1 CASSLETEAFF TGCGCCAGCAGCTTAGAGACTGAAGCTTTCTTT